The sequence of this TCR beta chain was determined in a study of cytomegalovirus exposure and HLA in healthy donors (dated by TCRdb to the late 2010s). Notes on the research overall: An earlier analysis of some 600 of the donors reported 250 to 300 Gb of sequence data and 95 million to 140 million unique TCR beta sequences obtained from around 190 million T cells. An early release that covered about 600 HLA-typed donors contained about 300 gigabases of sequencing data and 80 million or so unique TCR sequences. Of the roughly 410 genotyped donors, over 80% were placed in the genetic ancestry cluster associated with self-reported Caucasian donors. The study was designed to test whether signatures of past pathogen exposure could be identified by cataloging public T cell receptors. Using immunosequencing, the study profiled T cell repertoires from about 610 subjects and related those repertoires to cytomegalovirus serostatus. In addition to the first cohort of 666 subjects, a separate validation cohort of 120 different subjects was used. High-throughput TCR immunosequencing, statistical association of individual TCRs with disease status, and machine learning were combined to predict cytomegalovirus infection status. To study patterns of TCR occurrence, a later analysis re-analyzed previously published TCR beta repertoires from 500 to 850 donors and added high-resolution HLA genotyping. Rather than using new phenotypic data, the later analysis identified candidate immune exposures from TCR beta sequences and from how often those sequences occurred across donors. To decide whether each TCR beta V gene segment behaved as functional or pseudogenic, an earlier analysis of approximately 590 of the donors relied on high-throughput TCR beta sequencing. Donor age, sex, ethnicity and CMV serostatus were collected together with the repertoire data. A later genetic analysis used genome-wide SNP genotypes for 398 of the 666 donors, treating that subset as a discovery cohort. Every discovery cohort repertoire had been produced on one sequencing platform. HLA typing covered class I and class II loci at four-digit resolution. Typing coverage differed by locus: A, B, C, DRB1 and DQB1 were typed in roughly 620-630 donors, DQA1 in about 560, DPA1 in around 610, and DPB1 in 472. Because of strong linkage in the cohort, roughly five DR-DQ haplotypes were treated as single units for association and clustering. On average, about 200,000 unique TCR beta nucleotide sequences were sequenced per donor among 350 to 400 genotyped donors of the cohort, with about 17% of those sequences being non-productive. The paper as a whole reports these results and caveats: In a later analysis, over 15,000 TCR beta sequences were associated with specific HLA alleles at a false discovery rate of 0.05. HLA typing was unavailable for some donors at each locus, so association tests used only the typed subset. According to a later analysis, TCR association rates differed among HLA loci, with DRB1 alleles showing the most associated TCRs and HLA-C alleles showing the fewest. Most TCR sequences were seen in very few donors, while some public TCRs were found in many individuals. Three of the identified cytomegalovirus-associated TCR beta chains were confirmed in vitro to be specific for cytomegalovirus antigens. A later genetic analysis associated a missense DCLRE1C variant with V-gene and J-gene trimming of TCR beta chains, and an independent cohort replicated the association. It was suggested by the authors that the approach could potentially be generalized to other disease states and immunological phenotypes. A further reported finding was that TCR beta sequences accurately predicted the HLA-A and HLA-B alleles for most subjects in the first cohort. The classifier was reported to diagnose cytomegalovirus status with high specificity and sensitivity in both the original and validation cohorts. Compared with the roughly 670-donor mean, donors in an Asian-associated ancestry cluster had fewer N-insertions in productive TCRs, according to a later genetic analysis. The earlier analysis of some 540 of the donors excluded approximately 17 rarely observed V segments, including chromosome 9 orphons, because counts were too low. In a later analysis, HLA-associated TCR beta chains showed more clonal expansion and lower generation probabilities than non-associated chains that were equally common. Most CMV-associated TCR beta chains appeared to be HLA-restricted in a later analysis, and the HLA associations seemed to be driven largely by CMV exposure. Linkage disequilibrium might explain the correlated functional status among segregating V segments, but an unknown experimental factor could not be excluded. An earlier analysis of several hundred of the donors showed that most TCR beta V segments appeared in productive rearrangements either about 87% or about 30% of the time, which broadly matched IMGT annotations. A later analysis reported that several top co-occurrence clusters appeared linked to parvovirus B19, influenza, CMV and Epstein-Barr virus. A total of roughly 160 TCR beta chains were listed by the study as associated with cytomegalovirus. The cohort was sequenced for TCR beta chains only, and without alpha or paired-chain data the features that could be detected were limited. CMV serostatus was the only immune exposure information available for the cohort. Some IMGT-functional V segments, including TRBV6-2 and TRBV6-3, could not be told apart with the 87-base-pair reads, so those segments were excluded. Assigning TCR associations to individual alleles was difficult when HLA alleles, especially DR and DQ, strongly co-occurred. Sequencing depth was assumed to be roughly uniform across donors in the presence/absence analyses, though that assumption may not hold. The sequencing pipeline was judged likely to have produced a cluster of highly shared sequence variants as a technical artifact.

Concerning this clone itself: Its target antigen remains unknown. No base quality values were provided; no much bigger clone lies one nucleotide off.

The cohort was made up of roughly 670 healthy bone marrow donors. Cohort members were all nominally healthy when sampled, although unrecorded immune exposures were likely present. The donor was CMV seronegative and was included in the group of 352 seronegative cohort members. A peripheral blood sample was collected from each donor, and TCR beta sequencing was performed on peripheral blood mononuclear cells. The Qiagen DNeasy Blood Extraction Kit was used to extract genomic DNA from the blood cell samples. Receptor amplification or capture employed the immunoSEQ multiplex PCR assay. For the multiplex PCR, a mixture combining 60 forward primers for TCR Vbeta segments and 13 reverse primers for TCR Jbeta segments was used. A multiplex PCR assay on genomic DNA amplified the CDR3 region of rearranged TCR beta genes. Amplified TCR beta libraries were sequenced as 87-base-pair reads on the Illumina HiSeq System. As for how the authors treated the data: A later analysis counted approximately 74 million unique TCR beta chains across the 666 repertoires, and 9 million to 14 million of these chains were shared by at least two donors. A nearest-neighbor algorithm error-corrected the raw reads and collapsed the reads into unique sequences, merging closely related sequences to remove PCR and sequencing errors. CDR3 sequences were aligned to IMGT reference sequences to assign V, D and J gene segments. Each retained sequence needed at least a six-nucleotide match to both a V gene segment and a J gene segment. Rearrangements were called productive when the CDR3 lacked stop codons and stayed in frame with V and J; all others were non-productive. CDR3 was defined according to IMGT convention as the region running from the second conserved V-encoded cysteine to the conserved J-encoded phenylalanine. Sequences without an unambiguous match to a single V gene segment were excluded from the earlier analysis of about 600 of the donors. In an earlier analysis of 587 of the donors, V segments were called functional above 56.7% productive rearrangements and were called segregating when the between-donor standard deviation exceeded 5%. A statistical classification framework was developed to diagnose cytomegalovirus status using the catalog of TCR beta chain sequences. V and J gene assignment, in a later analysis, came from comparing TCR nucleotide sequences with IMGT/GENE-DB human TR gene sequences. In a later analysis, CDR3 sequences and most-parsimonious VDJ recombination scenarios were assigned using the TCRdist pipeline. A later analysis defined each TCR beta chain by its CDR3 amino acid sequence plus V-gene family, and excluded reads lacking a unique V-gene family. To address suspected cross-contamination and a sequencing artifact, a later analysis removed roughly 580 highly shared, low-generation-probability nucleotide sequences. In a later analysis, a clonal expansion index was calculated for each public chain from normalized within-repertoire ranks of inferred template counts. In a later analysis, generation probabilities were computed using a VDJ recombination model fitted to out-of-frame rearrangements, and the results were checked against IGoR. A later analysis scored TCR-TCR, TCR-HLA and TCR-CMV co-occurrence with hypergeometric tests, applying a repertoire-size bias correction to TCR pairs. In a later analysis, false discovery rates were estimated by permuting HLA or CMV assignments 20 times. A later analysis grouped co-occurring TCRs with DBSCAN, adding TCRdist sequence similarity when clustering within HLA-allele-positive subsets. Repertoires with fewer than 30,000 or more than 120,000 public chains, plus five repertoires with anomalous nucleotide sharing, were excluded from co-occurrence clustering. The table was pulled from immuneACCESS by TCRdb, which kept in-frame rearrangements only. Such tables lose some clones; where checked, under half of the loss comes from unresolved V genes, and the rest has no known cause. The V and J calls and clone size come from that table; D and trimming were worked out from the DNA. The sample has around 140,000 clones on record, 80% to 85% of them singletons. The ten largest clones represent under 3% of the sample.

Unmatched junction bases come to 1, with V trimmed by 3 bases and J by 2 bases. Looking up the germline V gene yields CDR1 SGHNT and CDR2 YENEEA. The CDR3 sequence holds 15 residues, the cysteine and phenylalanine included. Solely the CDR3 DNA is kept, with 45 bases framed from the first base. The clonotype comes from a woman under 40 in good health and CMV-seronegative. The sample comprised PBMCs. The chain uses TRBV11-3 and TRBJ2-1; 10 middle bases align to TRBD2. The nucleotides read TGTGCCAGCAGCTTCGGACTAGCGGCCTACAATGAGCAGTTCTTC. Translated, it gives CASSFGLAAYNEQFF.